This is a list of T cell receptor beta chains from one sample in a study of T cells in Graves' hyperthyroidism and ophthalmopathy. In TCRdb, the multiplex PCR reads were re-called with MiXCR into one record per CDR3 protein. This sample carries around 390,000 distinct CDR3 sequences, approximately 14% of them seen once, and the ten largest clones take about 19%. The sample taken for sequencing was blood. The receptor set was obtained from a woman younger than 45 with Graves' ophthalmopathy. CDR3s include the opening cysteine and the closing phenylalanine or tryptophan. A D gene is named only where the DNA matches it firmly. Expanded clones get a size class; other rows say once, few or many, or leave the size out.

d_call: -; v_call: TRBV9; j_call: TRBJ2-5; clone_size: few; cdr3_aa: CASSDDYGAQYF; cdr3_nt: TGTGCCAGCAGCGATGACTATGGGGCCCAGTACTTC
d_call: -; v_call: TRBV15; j_call: TRBJ1-1; clone_size: few; cdr3_aa: CATSVSENTEAFF; cdr3_nt: TGTGCCACCAGCGTCTCCGAAAACACTGAAGCTTTCTTT
d_call: -; v_call: TRBV19; j_call: TRBJ2-4; clone_size: few; cdr3_aa: CASSAWAGTQSVQYF; cdr3_nt: TGTGCCAGTAGTGCGTGGGCAGGGACCCAATCCGTTCAGTACTTC
d_call: -; v_call: TRBV18; j_call: TRBJ1-4; clone_size: many; cdr3_aa: CASSPPEDEKLFF; cdr3_nt: TGTGCCAGCTCACCACCGGAGGATGAAAAACTGTTTTTT
d_call: -; v_call: TRBV2; j_call: TRBJ2-1; clone_size: many; cdr3_aa: CASRGHEQFF; cdr3_nt: TGTGCCAGCAGGGGGCATGAGCAGTTCTTC
d_call: -; v_call: TRBV20-1; j_call: TRBJ1-4; clone_size: -; cdr3_aa: CSARDATDEKLFF; cdr3_nt: TGCAGTGCTAGAGATGCGACAGATGAAAAACTGTTTTTT
d_call: -; v_call: TRBV29-1; j_call: TRBJ1-4; clone_size: -; cdr3_aa: CSARRSGTFNEKLFF; cdr3_nt: TGCAGCGCCCGAAGGTCTGGGACTTTTAATGAAAAACTGTTTTTT
d_call: -; v_call: TRBV18; j_call: TRBJ2-3; clone_size: many; cdr3_aa: CASSPRLGSSDTQYF; cdr3_nt: TGTGCCAGCTCACCACGGCTAGGGAGTTCAGATACGCAGTATTTT
d_call: TRBD1; v_call: TRBV30; j_call: TRBJ1-2; clone_size: many; cdr3_aa: CATTRRQGGIYGYTF; cdr3_nt: TGTGCCACCACCCGGCGACAGGGGGGGATCTATGGCTACACCTTC
d_call: -; v_call: TRBV12-3/TRBV12-4; j_call: TRBJ1-6; clone_size: -; cdr3_aa: CASGRQLDSPLHF; cdr3_nt: TGTGCCAGCGGTAGACAGCTTGATTCACCCCTCCACTTT
d_call: TRBD1; v_call: TRBV28; j_call: TRBJ1-5; clone_size: many; cdr3_aa: CASSLWSGQGNNQPQHF; cdr3_nt: TGTGCCAGCAGTTTATGGTCGGGACAGGGAAACAATCAGCCCCAGCATTTT
d_call: TRBD1; v_call: TRBV5-1; j_call: TRBJ1-1; clone_size: many; cdr3_aa: CASSRDRATEAFF; cdr3_nt: TGCGCCAGCAGCCGGGACAGAGCCACTGAAGCTTTCTTT
d_call: -; v_call: TRBV27; j_call: TRBJ1-6; clone_size: -; cdr3_aa: CASSLFRVGSPLHF; cdr3_nt: TGTGCCAGCAGTTTATTCAGGGTGGGTTCACCCCTCCACTTT
d_call: -; v_call: TRBV7-8; j_call: TRBJ1-6; clone_size: few; cdr3_aa: CASSLATAEPLHF; cdr3_nt: TGTGCCAGCAGCTTAGCGACAGCCGAGCCCCTCCACTTT
d_call: TRBD1; v_call: TRBV24-1; j_call: TRBJ1-5; clone_size: many; cdr3_aa: CATSDGLGTGTQPQHF; cdr3_nt: TGTGCCACCAGTGATGGGTTAGGGACAGGGACTCAGCCCCAGCATTTT
d_call: TRBD2; v_call: TRBV3-1; j_call: TRBJ2-3; clone_size: many; cdr3_aa: CASSQGGRGRLTDTQYF; cdr3_nt: TGTGCCAGCAGCCAAGGAGGGCGGGGGAGACTCACAGATACGCAGTATTTT
d_call: -; v_call: TRBV12-3/TRBV12-4; j_call: TRBJ1-1; clone_size: many; cdr3_aa: CATKFRRGANTEAFF; cdr3_nt: TGTGCCACTAAGTTTAGACGGGGGGCTAACACTGAAGCTTTCTTT
d_call: -; v_call: TRBV28; j_call: TRBJ2-3; clone_size: few; cdr3_aa: CASSLMGVDTQYF; cdr3_nt: TGTGCCAGCAGTTTAATGGGAGTAGATACGCAGTATTTT
d_call: TRBD1; v_call: TRBV24-1; j_call: TRBJ1-5; clone_size: many; cdr3_aa: CATSDRDRGDQPQHF; cdr3_nt: TGTGCCACCAGTGACCGGGACAGGGGTGACCAGCCCCAGCATTTT
d_call: -; v_call: TRBV3-1; j_call: TRBJ1-2; clone_size: many; cdr3_aa: CASSHFSAEDITYGYTF; cdr3_nt: TGTGCCAGCAGCCACTTCAGCGCAGAGGACATAACCTATGGCTACACCTTC
d_call: -; v_call: TRBV28; j_call: TRBJ1-6; clone_size: many; cdr3_aa: CASSLIQGSSYNSPLHF; cdr3_nt: TGTGCCAGCAGTTTAATCCAGGGGAGCTCCTATAATTCACCCCTCCACTTT
d_call: TRBD1; v_call: TRBV6-1; j_call: TRBJ1-2; clone_size: many; cdr3_aa: CASRNFRDSYGYTF; cdr3_nt: TGTGCCAGCCGAAACTTCCGGGACAGCTATGGCTACACCTTC
d_call: -; v_call: TRBV24-1; j_call: TRBJ1-5; clone_size: -; cdr3_aa: CATSDSHGVNQPQHF; cdr3_nt: TGTGCCACCAGTGACTCACACGGGGTCAATCAGCCCCAGCATTTT
d_call: -; v_call: TRBV10-3; j_call: TRBJ2-1; clone_size: few; cdr3_aa: CASRTDYNEQFF; cdr3_nt: TGTGCCTCCAGGACTGATTACAATGAGCAGTTCTTC
d_call: -; v_call: TRBV24-1; j_call: TRBJ2-1; clone_size: many; cdr3_aa: CATSDLGPLGGNEQFF; cdr3_nt: TGTGCCACCAGTGACCTGGGACCCCTTGGGGGCAATGAGCAGTTCTTC
d_call: TRBD2; v_call: TRBV7-2; j_call: TRBJ2-5; clone_size: many; cdr3_aa: CASSLDLAGPQETQYF; cdr3_nt: TGTGCCAGCAGCTTAGACCTAGCGGGGCCCCAAGAGACCCAGTACTTC
d_call: TRBD1; v_call: TRBV28; j_call: TRBJ1-4; clone_size: many; cdr3_aa: CASSTGTGRVGNEKLFF; cdr3_nt: TGTGCCAGCAGTACCGGGACAGGGCGCGTTGGTAATGAAAAACTGTTTTTT
d_call: -; v_call: TRBV6-5; j_call: TRBJ2-1; clone_size: many; cdr3_aa: CASSYSSWDEQFF; cdr3_nt: TGTGCCAGCAGTTACTCGAGTTGGGATGAGCAGTTCTTC
d_call: TRBD2; v_call: TRBV7-8; j_call: TRBJ2-2; clone_size: many; cdr3_aa: CASSSKTSGGHTGELFF; cdr3_nt: TGTGCCAGCAGCTCCAAGACTAGCGGGGGACACACCGGGGAGCTGTTTTTT
d_call: -; v_call: TRBV5-1; j_call: TRBJ1-2; clone_size: -; cdr3_aa: CASSFMPGANYGYTF; cdr3_nt: TGCGCCAGCAGCTTTATGCCAGGCGCAAACTATGGCTACACCTTC
d_call: -; v_call: TRBV20-1; j_call: TRBJ2-3; clone_size: many; cdr3_aa: CSAKDLPSTDTQYF; cdr3_nt: TGCAGTGCTAAGGACCTCCCTAGCACAGATACGCAGTATTTT
d_call: TRBD2; v_call: TRBV5-1; j_call: TRBJ2-5; clone_size: many; cdr3_aa: CASSSSGAYQETQYF; cdr3_nt: TGCGCCAGCAGCTCGAGCGGGGCTTACCAAGAGACCCAGTACTTC
d_call: TRBD1; v_call: TRBV28; j_call: TRBJ1-5; clone_size: many; cdr3_aa: CASSFPSGTGVGRQPQHF; cdr3_nt: TGTGCCAGCAGTTTCCCCTCCGGGACAGGCGTTGGGCGGCAGCCCCAGCATTTT
d_call: -; v_call: TRBV5-6; j_call: TRBJ2-3; clone_size: few; cdr3_aa: CASSGLGPLRTDTQYF; cdr3_nt: TGTGCCAGCAGCGGACTGGGACCACTACGCACAGATACGCAGTATTTT
d_call: -; v_call: TRBV7-9; j_call: TRBJ2-1; clone_size: -; cdr3_aa: CASSPARRGYNEQFF; cdr3_nt: TGTGCCAGCAGCCCCGCGAGGCGGGGCTACAATGAGCAGTTCTTC
d_call: -; v_call: TRBV6-5; j_call: TRBJ1-6; clone_size: few; cdr3_aa: CASSYSEVSDSPLHF; cdr3_nt: TGTGCCAGCAGTTACTCGGAGGTTTCTGATTCACCCCTCCACTTT
d_call: TRBD2; v_call: TRBV6-1; j_call: TRBJ2-1; clone_size: few; cdr3_aa: CASSVSGGNYNEQFF; cdr3_nt: TGTGCCAGCAGTGTCAGCGGGGGAAACTACAATGAGCAGTTCTTC
d_call: -; v_call: TRBV19; j_call: TRBJ1-1; clone_size: few; cdr3_aa: CASSIITRAEAFF; cdr3_nt: TGTGCCAGTAGTATAATCACCCGGGCTGAAGCTTTCTTT
d_call: TRBD1; v_call: TRBV29-1; j_call: TRBJ1-2; clone_size: many; cdr3_aa: CSVSSPGQGRMENGYTF; cdr3_nt: TGCAGCGTTTCTTCCCCGGGACAGGGAAGGATGGAAAATGGCTACACCTTC
d_call: TRBD2; v_call: TRBV7-2; j_call: TRBJ2-7; clone_size: few; cdr3_aa: CASSSSSGGADEQYF; cdr3_nt: TGTGCCAGCAGCTCTTCTAGCGGGGGGGCCGACGAGCAGTACTTC
d_call: -; v_call: TRBV19; j_call: TRBJ1-5; clone_size: few; cdr3_aa: CASRRGEVLRNQPQHF; cdr3_nt: TGTGCCAGTAGGAGGGGAGAAGTTCTACGCAATCAGCCCCAGCATTTT
d_call: TRBD1; v_call: TRBV20-1; j_call: TRBJ2-7; clone_size: -; cdr3_aa: CSARVATGGREQYF; cdr3_nt: TGCAGTGCTAGAGTAGCGACAGGGGGCCGAGAGCAGTACTTC
d_call: -; v_call: TRBV12-3/TRBV12-4; j_call: TRBJ1-3; clone_size: -; cdr3_aa: CASGVDRSNSGNTIYF; cdr3_nt: TGTGCCAGCGGGGTGGATAGGTCTAACTCTGGAAACACCATATATTTT
d_call: -; v_call: TRBV19; j_call: TRBJ1-2; clone_size: few; cdr3_aa: CASSISGTYGYTF; cdr3_nt: TGTGCCAGTAGTATCTCCGGGACCTATGGCTACACCTTC
d_call: TRBD1; v_call: TRBV5-1; j_call: TRBJ2-1; clone_size: many; cdr3_aa: CASSLVSGQGREQFF; cdr3_nt: TGCGCCAGCAGCTTGGTGTCGGGACAGGGGCGGGAGCAGTTCTTC
d_call: -; v_call: TRBV3-1; j_call: TRBJ1-2; clone_size: many; cdr3_aa: CASSQEWTAGYGYTF; cdr3_nt: TGTGCCAGCAGCCAAGAATGGACAGCAGGCTATGGCTACACCTTC
d_call: -; v_call: TRBV11-3; j_call: TRBJ1-6; clone_size: many; cdr3_aa: CASSGVRGNSPLHF; cdr3_nt: TGTGCCAGCAGCGGAGTGAGGGGTAATTCACCCCTCCACTTT
d_call: TRBD2; v_call: TRBV7-9; j_call: TRBJ2-1; clone_size: many; cdr3_aa: CAIPSGGAYNEQFF; cdr3_nt: TGTGCCATTCCTAGCGGGGGGGCCTACAATGAGCAGTTCTTC